Given below is one T cell receptor (beta chain) in context. Germline values: CDR1 LNHNV, CDR2 YYDKDF (reference sequence). This CDR3 region has 18 residues. Trimming stripped 1 base from V and 4 bases from J, with 20 bases between. This entry belongs to a study of blood T cell repertoires in COVID-19. Turning to the study itself: The United States, Italy and Spain were the sources of the acute and convalescent COVID-19 samples. T cells, B-cell-depleted T cells, or PBMCs provided the cDNA or gDNA that served as material.

Clones were sequenced by immunoSEQ multiplex PCR, and TCRdb holds only the in-frame ones, with some missing. Seen here are 400,000 to 450,000 clones, 85% to 90% observed once, and the top ten hold about 1.1%. Sequencing was carried out using PBMCs or T cells enriched from blood (not recorded which). The clonotype was recovered from a man in his thirties or forties who had recovered from COVID-19. The rearrangement links TRBV15 to TRBJ2-1; D perhaps matches TRBD2 (6 bases). Written as DNA, the CDR3 is TGTGCCACCAGCAGAGTTACCGTTAGCGGAGAAACTTACAATGAGCAGTTCTTC. This gives the protein CATSRVTVSGETYNEQFF.